This is a list of T cell receptor beta chains from one sample in a study of cytomegalovirus exposure and HLA in healthy donors. Measured with immunoSEQ multiplex PCR; TCRdb has only the in-frame clones, and not every one. Here the sample spans some 350,000 clones, around 87% being singletons. Material: PBMCs. Receptor source: a woman aged 25 to 39 in good health and CMV-seropositive. The CDR3 runs from the conserved cysteine through the conserved F or W. D genes are given only for firm matches. Clone size is given for some rows only: seen once, a few or many times, or a class if the clone is expanded.

-,-,TRBJ2-7,TRBV27,TGTGCCAGCAGTTTTAGCGAAACCGGCTACGAGCAGTACTTC,CASSFSETGYEQYF
-,-,TRBJ1-6,TRBV10-3,TGTGCCATCAGTGAAGGAGATTCACCCCTCCACTTT,CAISEGDSPLHF
-,TRBD1,TRBJ1-1,TRBV2,TGTGCCAGCAGTGAAGCCGTTGCAGGGGGCGCGGGAACTGAAGCTTTCTTT,CASSEAVAGGAGTEAFF
-,-,TRBJ1-6,TRBV6-5,TGTGCCAGCAGTTACTCGAGGCATAATTCACCCCTCCACTTT,CASSYSRHNSPLHF
-,-,TRBJ2-7,TRBV5-1,TGCGCCAGCAGCTTTCCCAGGGGATCCTCCTACGAGCAGTACTTC,CASSFPRGSSYEQYF
-,TRBD1,TRBJ2-7,TRBV6-5,TGTGCCAGCAGTTACAGCCGACAGGGCTACGAGCAGTACTTC,CASSYSRQGYEQYF
-,-,TRBJ1-2,TRBV29-1,TGCAGCGTTGGGTCGCGAGGTGGCTACACCTTC,CSVGSRGGYTF
-,TRBD2,TRBJ2-1,TRBV5-4,TGTGCCAGCAGCTTGGGGGGGGCTAGCGGGAGCAATGAGCAGTTCTTC,CASSLGGASGSNEQFF
-,-,TRBJ1-2,TRBV29-1,TGCAGCGTTGAATACGGGTCCCGTGGTGGCTACACCTTC,CSVEYGSRGGYTF
-,TRBD1,TRBJ1-2,TRBV25-1,TGTGCCAGCAGTGGGACAGGGGGAGAGACGTCGTATGGCTACACCTTC,CASSGTGGETSYGYTF
-,TRBD1,TRBJ1-6,TRBV5-1,TGCGCCAGCAGCTTGGCGGGACAGACCTCCTATAATTCACCCCTCCACTTT,CASSLAGQTSYNSPLHF
-,-,TRBJ1-5,TRBV15,TGTGCCACCAGCCGCAATAGGGAGGGCAATCAGCCCCAGCATTTT,CATSRNREGNQPQHF
once,-,TRBJ2-7,TRBV7-2,TGTGCCAGCAGCTTAGTTGTAGGGAACGAGCAGTACTTC,CASSLVVGNEQYF
-,TRBD1,TRBJ1-5,TRBV6-6,TGTGCCAGCAACGACAGGGGCGATGATCAGCCCCAGCATTTT,CASNDRGDDQPQHF
-,TRBD1,TRBJ2-7,TRBV7-8,TGTGCCAGCAGAGGACAGGGAGCCCACGAGCAGTACTTC,CASRGQGAHEQYF
-,-,TRBJ2-1,TRBV5-1,TGCGCCAGCAGCTTGGGACAGCTTAATTCCTACAATGAGCAGTTCTTC,CASSLGQLNSYNEQFF
-,TRBD2,TRBJ2-1,TRBV9,TGTGCCAGCAGCGAACGGGGGGTCGCCGGGAATGAGCAGTTCTTC,CASSERGVAGNEQFF
-,TRBD1,TRBJ1-1,TRBV28,TGTGCCAGCAGTTTCAGGGGGCGGGGTTGGAATCCTGAAGCTTTCTTT,CASSFRGRGWNPEAFF
-,-,TRBJ1-5,TRBV28,TGTGCCAGCACCCTAGGGGGGTGGAATAGCAATCAGCCCCAGCATTTT,CASTLGGWNSNQPQHF
-,-,TRBJ2-5,TRBV11-2,TGTGCCAGCAGCCCCGGGGTCCAAGAGACCCAGTACTTC,CASSPGVQETQYF
-,TRBD1,TRBJ2-2,TRBV19,TGTGCCAGTAGTCGACAGGGTTTTCTCACCGGGGAGCTGTTTTTT,CASSRQGFLTGELFF
-,-,TRBJ2-5,TRBV6-6,TGTGCCAGCAGTTACAGGTCCCCCGGTGGAGAGACCCAGTACTTC,CASSYRSPGGETQYF
once,-,TRBJ1-2,TRBV5-4,TGTGCCAGCAGCTTGGAAGCCGAGAACTATGGCTACACCTTC,CASSLEAENYGYTF
-,TRBD1,TRBJ2-7,TRBV6-1,TGTGCCAGCAGCGGGGGTTGGGACAGGGCTTACGAGCAGTACTTC,CASSGGWDRAYEQYF
-,TRBD2,TRBJ2-1,TRBV6-5,TGTGCCAGCAGTTACTCGCTAGCGGGAGCCAATGAGCAGTTCTTC,CASSYSLAGANEQFF
-,-,TRBJ1-2,TRBV30,TGTGCCTGGAGTGACGCGGTCGGCTACACCTTC,CAWSDAVGYTF
-,-,TRBJ1-6,TRBV6-6,TGTGCCAGCAGCTTAGACTCCTATAATTCACCCCTCCACTTT,CASSLDSYNSPLHF
-,TRBD1,TRBJ2-7,TRBV2,TGTGCCGGATCCGGGACAGGGGGCTCCTACGAGCAGTACTTC,CAGSGTGGSYEQYF
few,TRBD1,TRBJ1-2,TRBV28,TGTGCCAGCCACGACAGGGAAGGCTATGGCTACACCTTC,CASHDREGYGYTF
-,-,TRBJ1-2,TRBV5-4,TGTGCCAGCAGCCGCGACGAGAGCTATGGCTACACCTTC,CASSRDESYGYTF
few,TRBD2,TRBJ2-1,TRBV6-1,TGTGCCAGCAGTGAGGGGCTAGCGGGAGTAAATGAGCAGTTCTTC,CASSEGLAGVNEQFF
-,-,TRBJ2-7,TRBV4-3,TGCGCCAGCAGCCAAGATTCAGACCTTAACTCCTACGAGCAGTACTTC,CASSQDSDLNSYEQYF
-,-,TRBJ1-2,TRBV9,TGTGCCAGCAGCGTAGTTGGGGGGGACAACGTGTACACCTTC,CASSVVGGDNVYTF
-,-,TRBJ2-6,TRBV5-6,TGTGCCAGCAGCTTGGCCCCAGGGTTGTCTGGGGCCAACGTCCTGACTTTC,CASSLAPGLSGANVLTF
-,-,TRBJ1-3,TRBV6-1,TGTGCCAGCAGTGAAGAATACTCTGGAAACACCATATATTTT,CASSEEYSGNTIYF
-,-,TRBJ1-1,TRBV7-9,TGTGCCAGCAGCCCCCTTGGAAACACTGAAGCTTTCTTT,CASSPLGNTEAFF
-,-,TRBJ1-2,TRBV10-3,TGTGCCATCACGGGGGGGAACTATGGCTACACCTTC,CAITGGNYGYTF
-,TRBD2,TRBJ2-2,TRBV15,TGTGCCACCAGCTATCGGGGGGAAGAACGGGAGCTGTTTTTT,CATSYRGEERELFF
-,TRBD2,TRBJ2-1,TRBV28,TGTGCCAGCAGTAACCCTAGCGGCACGTACAATGAGCAGTTCTTC,CASSNPSGTYNEQFF
-,-,TRBJ1-1,TRBV4-3,TGCGCCAGCAGCCAAGAAACAGGGTGGAATGAAGCTTTCTTT,CASSQETGWNEAFF